These 29 T cell receptor beta chains came from one sample sequenced in a study of T cell responses to AZD1222 COVID-19 vaccine (dated by TCRdb to the early 2020s). The label giving this sample's time point can be read as: about 28 days (+/-7) after the second vaccine dose. The library relied on the immunoSEQ multiplex PCR assay. Drawn from immuneACCESS, this table holds only the in-frame rearrangements with V and J called that TCRdb kept. Clones are partly lost; checked studies trace under half to an unresolved V gene and leave the rest unexplained. The sample table lists 130,000 or so clones, more than 85% of them with a count of one. Together, the top ten hold 1.9% of the sample. Sample: peripheral blood, taken 28 days after the second AZD1222 dose. Every receptor here comes from an adult who received the AZD1222 COVID-19 vaccine.

The chain uses TRBV18 and TRBJ2-2, with 8 bases aligning to TRBD1. The V segment lost 6 bases and the J segment 0 bases; nucleotides outside the gene matches: 3. The germline V gene encodes CDR1 KGHSH and CDR2 LQKENI. There are 15 residues in the CDR3. For the CDR3, the DNA is TGTGCCAGCTCCAGGACAGGGCCGAACACCGGGGAGCTGTTTTTT. It is translated as CASSRTGPNTGELFF.

This chain links TRBV7-2 with TRBJ1-2; D gene uncertain. V lost 4 bases to trimming and J lost 7 bases, with 10 bases between them. The germline gives CDR1 SGHTA, CDR2 FQGNSA. CDR3 length: 12 residues. As DNA, the CDR3 is TGTGCCAGCAGCTACCAGGACTCTGGCTACACCTTC. This encodes CASSYQDSGYTF.

The V gene is TRBV9, the J gene TRBJ1-1; D is unclear. The germline CDR1 and CDR2 sequences are SGDLS and YYNGEE. V lost 3 bases and J 0 bases, leaving 15 bases between the germline ends. This CDR3 is built from 16 residues. The DNA of the CDR3 is TGTGCCAGCAGCGACCCGCGGGGAGCCTTGAACACTGAAGCTTTCTTT. Its protein is CASSDPRGALNTEAFF.

This sequence joins TRBV9 and TRBJ1-4; 9 nucleotides match TRBD1. The CDR3 loop spans 15 amino acids. Germline CDR1 SGDLS, CDR2 YYNGEE. V gave up 3 bases and J gave up 6 bases; unmatched junction bases: 6. The DNA for the CDR3 is TGTGCCAGCAGCGCAACGGGACAGGGTCATGAAAAACTGTTTTTT. This sequence encodes CASSATGQGHEKLFF.

V usage is TRBV7-2 and J usage is TRBJ2-2, with a tentative D call TRBD2 (5 bases). Germline loops: CDR1 SGHTA, CDR2 FQGNSA. CDR3 length equals 14 residues. V was cut by 5 bases and J by 3 bases, with 10 bases left in between. As DNA, the CDR3 is TGTGCCAGCAGCCAGGACGGGGACACCGGGGAGCTGTTTTTT. Amino acid sequence: CASSQDGDTGELFF. The full variable domain, rest sourced from reference TRBV7-2 and TRBJ2-2, is GAGVSQSPSNKVTEKGKDVELRCDPISGHTALYWYRQSLGQGLEFLIYFQGNSAPDKSGLPSDRFSAERTGGSVSTLTIQRTQQEDSAVYLCASSQDGDTGELFFGEGSRLTVL.

The chain carries TRBV18 and TRBJ1-2, with D uncertain. CDR3 length: 14 amino acids. The germline V gene encodes CDR1 KGHSH and CDR2 LQKENI. The V and J ends lost 6 bases and 4 bases respectively, with 15 bases between them. The CDR3, as DNA: TGTGCCAGCTCCCCCTCCGGTGGAAGCTATGGCTACACCTTC. Its translation is CASSPSGGSYGYTF.

This chain uses TRBV6-5 with TRBJ1-2; D gene uncertain. This CDR3 is 14 amino acids long. The V gene's germline CDR1 is MNHEY and CDR2 SVGAGI. Trimming removed 4 bases from V and 2 bases from J, with 11 bases in between. CDR3: CASSWGTLNYGYTF. The CDR3 DNA reads as TGTGCCAGCAGTTGGGGAACACTGAACTATGGCTACACCTTC.

The chain is built from TRBV18 and TRBJ1-2, with 7 bases that match TRBD1. Germline V gene sequence: CDR1 KGHSH, CDR2 LQKENI. The CDR3 is 14 amino acids. Unmatched junction bases numbered 6, after V lost 3 bases and J lost 5 bases. CDR3 amino acids: CASSPRGREYGYTF. CDR3 DNA sequence: TGTGCCAGCTCACCGAGGGGGCGGGAATATGGCTACACCTTC.

The chain is built from TRBV27 and TRBJ1-1, with a weak D call TRBD1 (6 bases). Trimming stripped 7 bases from V and 4 bases from J, with 22 bases between. The CDR3 consists of 16 residues. Looked up from germline, CDR1 is MNHEY and CDR2 is SMNVEV (reference sequence). CDR3 coding DNA: TGTGCCAGCACCAGGGTGTGGGGGGCGCGGATCACTGAAGCTTTCTTT. Translated: CASTRVWGARITEAFF.

This clone was seen once. The chain uses TRBV4-2 and TRBJ1-3, with D tentatively TRBD1 (5 bases). Germline lookup yields CDR1 LGHNA and CDR2 YNFKEQ. Deletions cut 0 bases from V and 0 bases from J, with 9 bases between. The CDR3 has 16 residues. The CDR3 reads CASSQDKGSSGNTIYF. The CDR3 DNA reads TGTGCCAGCAGCCAAGATAAGGGGAGCTCTGGAAACACCATATATTTT.

The gene calls are TRBV5-6 and TRBJ2-7, with 7 bases identical to TRBD1. The CDR3 sequence is 14 residues long. CDR1 is SGHDT, CDR2 YYEEEE, per germline. V shed 6 bases, J shed 4 bases, and the junction held 10 bases outside the gene matches. The CDR3 is CASTTRGQRYEQYV. In DNA form, the CDR3 reads TGTGCCAGCACCACCCGGGGACAGAGATACGAGCAGTACGTC.

The chain joins TRBV9 to TRBJ1-1, with D maybe TRBD1 (6 bases). V was trimmed by 4 bases and J by 11 bases, leaving 18 bases between them. CDR1 and CDR2 from the germline V gene are SGDLS and YYNGEE. This CDR3 comprises 13 residues. CDR3 in amino acids: CASSSQGRLGAFF. CDR3 coding DNA: TGTGCCAGCAGCTCCCAGGGGCGTCTGGGGGCTTTCTTT. The variable domain in full, completed from reference TRBV9 and TRBJ1-1, reads DSGVTQTPKHLITATGQRVTLRCSPRSGDLSVYWYQQSLDQGLQFLIQYYNGEERAKGNILERFSAQQFPDLHSELNLSSLELGDSALYFCASSSQGRLGAFFGQGTRLTVV.

This chain links TRBV19 with TRBJ1-2; TRBD1 matches 7 bases. The CDR3 has 14 amino acids. J gave up 0 bases and V 5 bases, and 3 bases lay outside the gene matches. Germline V CDR1 and CDR2: LNHDA, SQIVND (reference sequence). CDR3 bases: TGTGCCAGTAGTGGGGGACAGACTAACTATGGCTACACCTTC. Amino acid sequence: CASSGGQTNYGYTF.

The V gene is TRBV4-1, the J gene TRBJ2-2; the D gene could be TRBD1 or TRBD2 (6 bases each). This CDR3 is 15 amino acids long. CDR1 and CDR2 (germline): MGHRA, YSYEKL. V lost 1 base and J 4 bases, leaving 10 bases between the germline ends. CDR3 region: CASSQGGGITGELFF. The CDR3 DNA reads as TGCGCCAGCAGCCAAGGAGGGGGGATCACCGGGGAGCTGTTTTTT.

The genes are TRBV5-1 and TRBJ1-4; D gene unclear. The CDR3 is 14 amino acids. The V gene's germline CDR1 is SGHRS and CDR2 YFSETQ. The germline V and J ends were trimmed by 0 bases and 7 bases, with 10 bases remaining between them. The chain's CDR3 is CASSLDGSGEKLFF. The CDR3 DNA reads TGCGCCAGCAGCTTGGACGGTTCTGGTGAAAAACTGTTTTTT.

This clone was seen a handful of times. This chain connects TRBV10-2 to TRBJ1-4, with D unclear. Germline values: CDR1 WSHSY, CDR2 SAAADI. The CDR3 consists of 14 residues. V was shortened by 6 bases and J by 7 bases, with 15 bases between the two germline ends. CDR3 loop: CASSHVKAAEKLFF. The CDR3 DNA reads as TGCGCCAGCAGCCACGTCAAGGCGGCTGAAAAACTGTTTTTT.

The chain employs TRBV18 and TRBJ1-2; TRBD1 might be the D (5 bases). This CDR3 has 15 residues. V gave up 3 bases and J gave up 2 bases, with 13 bases separating them. The V gene's germline CDR1 is KGHSH and CDR2 LQKENI. CDR3 loop: CASSPGTSINYGYTF. The CDR3 DNA is TGTGCCAGCTCACCCGGGACTTCCATCAACTATGGCTACACCTTC.

The chain joins TRBV19 to TRBJ1-4, with no clear D. The V gene's germline CDR1 is LNHDA and CDR2 SQIVND (reference sequence). Between the trimmed V and J ends, which lost 3 bases and 0 bases, there was a span of 8 bases. CDR3 size: 15 residues. CDR3 sequence: CASSMQTPTNEKLFF. As DNA, the CDR3 is TGTGCCAGTAGTATGCAGACCCCAACTAATGAAAAACTGTTTTTT.

The chain has TRBV5-1 and TRBJ1-2; perhaps TRBD1 as D (5 bases). This CDR3 comprises 14 residues. From germline, CDR1 is SGHRS and CDR2 YFSETQ. V dropped 0 bases and J dropped 7 bases, with 13 bases sitting between them. For the CDR3, the DNA is TGCGCCAGCAGCTTGGAGCCCAGGGTCGGTGGCTACACCTTC. Its protein product is CASSLEPRVGGYTF.

The chain uses TRBV7-2 and TRBJ1-1; D gene ambiguous. Germline V gene data show CDR1 as SGHTA and CDR2 as FQGNSA. This CDR3 spans 14 amino acids. The ends were cut back, 8 bases at V and 3 bases at J, with 16 bases in the middle. The CDR3 nucleotides read TGTGCCAGCGTCCTTCCTAGCGGGTACACTGAAGCTTTCTTT. This gives the protein CASVLPSGYTEAFF.

This clone was detected only once. V usage is TRBV5-1 and J usage is TRBJ2-3; 9 bases line up with TRBD2. From germline, CDR1 is SGHRS and CDR2 YFSETQ. V was clipped by 0 bases and J by 1 base; unmatched bases: 12. The CDR3 consists of 19 residues. The CDR3 nucleotides read TGCGCCAGCAGCTTGGCCTCAGCGGGGGGCCTGAGTCGCACAGATACGCAGTATTTT. Translation: CASSLASAGGLSRTDTQYF.

The chain employs TRBV7-9 and TRBJ2-7; D may be TRBD2 (6 bases). The ends were cut back, 3 bases at V and 0 bases at J, with 12 bases in the middle. Germline lookup yields CDR1 SEHNR and CDR2 FQNEAQ (reference sequence). CDR3 length equals 15 residues. The DNA of the CDR3 is TGTGCCAGCAGCTTCCGTGGGAGGCCCTCCTACGAGCAGTACGTC. Protein sequence: CASSFRGRPSYEQYV.

The chain is built from TRBV12-5 and TRBJ2-1; 14 bases are a match to TRBD2. Trimming at V came to 4 bases and at J to 0 bases, leaving 11 bases not matched to a gene. This CDR3 contains 20 residues. Germline loops: CDR1 LGHNT, CDR2 FRNRAP. For the CDR3, the DNA is TGTGCTAGTGGTTCAACTAGACTAGCGGGAGGGCCCCACTCCTACAATGAGCAGTTCTTC. Residues: CASGSTRLAGGPHSYNEQFF.

The J gene is TRBJ2-2, the V gene TRBV3-1 (or the pseudogene TRBV3-2), with TRBD1 identical over 8 bases. V was pared by 0 bases and J by 5 bases, with 8 bases of the junction left unmatched. The CDR3 spans 17 residues. Germline assignment: CDR1 LGHDT and CDR2 YNNKEL (reference sequence). CDR3 nucleotides: TGTGCCAGCAGCCAAGAGAGGGCAGGGGGCGGTACCGGGGAGCTGTTTTTT. Translation: CASSQERAGGGTGELFF.

V gene TRBV7-3 combines with J gene TRBJ2-3, with TRBD2 as a possible D gene (6 bases). With 10 bases removed from V and 3 bases from J, the gap between germline ends came to 17 bases. Germline V gives CDR1 SGHTA, CDR2 FQGTGA. CDR3 length equals 14 residues. Here the CDR3 DNA reads TGTGCCACCTTGGACTATCGACCTACAGATACGCAGTATTTT. This codes for CATLDYRPTDTQYF.

This chain links TRBV3-1 (or the pseudogene TRBV3-2) with TRBJ2-7, with D possibly being TRBD2 (5 bases). This CDR3 has 14 amino acids. Germline assignment: CDR1 LGHDT and CDR2 YNNKEL (reference sequence). V gave up 4 bases and J gave up 2 bases, with 12 bases separating them. CDR3 nucleotide sequence: TGTGCCAGCAGCCCGGGATTTACAGCCTACGAGCAGTACTTC. Amino acids: CASSPGFTAYEQYF.

A word on this clone: Compared with germline, one end of the junction differs, possibly owing to a read error. The rearrangement links TRBV7-7 to TRBJ2-2; 7 bases are a match to TRBD1. The CDR3 contains 17 residues. Germline V CDR1 and CDR2: SSHAT, FNYEAQ (reference sequence). The CDR3 DNA follows: TGTGCTAGCAGCTTACTTCCGGGACAGAGTAACACCGGGGAGCTGTTTTTT. As protein: CASSLLPGQSNTGELFF.

The chain has TRBV5-6 and TRBJ1-1; D may be TRBD1 (6 bases). Germline V CDR1 and CDR2: SGHDT, YYEEEE. Trimming stripped 1 base from V and 10 bases from J, with 17 bases between. CDR3 length equals 14 residues. The CDR3 loop is CASSLTGTQGRAFF. CDR3 coding DNA: TGTGCCAGCAGCTTGACAGGGACCCAAGGCCGAGCTTTCTTT.

The J gene is TRBJ1-4, the V gene TRBV11-3; D gene unclear. CDR3 length: 14 amino acids. Trimming took 4 bases from V and 4 from J, leaving 10 bases between them. CDR1 and CDR2 (germline): SGHNT, YENEEA. CDR3 residues: CASSSAGGNEKLFF. DNA of the CDR3: TGTGCCAGCAGCTCTGCGGGTGGTAATGAAAAACTGTTTTTT.